This T cell receptor (beta chain) was captured in a study of molecular identifiers for immune sequencing clone quantification. Notes on the study in general: Identical barcode-sharing TCR molecules could lead to underestimated sizes for highly expanded clones. Clones exceeding 20 RNA copies carried over 98% of effector molecules but under 1% of naive-cell molecules.

Libraries of bulk TCR were made by previously described methods (with listed TCR primers). Each CDR3 protein gets one entry after TCRdb re-called the PCR reads with MiXCR. The table shows fewer than 350,000 distinct CDR3 sequences, with around 21% occurring only once. This clonotype has ten or more counts. Its antigen is undetermined. This CDR3 has 14 amino acids. Germline CDR1 GTSNPN, CDR2 SVGIG (reference sequence). V was pared by 0 bases and J by 8 bases, with 14 bases between. This chain joins TRBV30 and TRBJ1-3, with D maybe TRBD1 (5 bases). Sequenced input: naive CD8+ T cells from blood, with Jurkat cell RNA spiked in. Subset defined: FACS-sorted CD8+CD4-CCR7+CD45RA+ naive T cells. The TCR was taken from a human donor in good health. Some libraries in this study had Jurkat cell RNA spiked in. CDR3 DNA: TGTGCCTGGAGTGTAGGGGCAGGGATGGACACCATATATTTT. Its translation is CAWSVGAGMDTIYF. The full variable domain, rest sourced from reference TRBV30 and TRBJ1-3, is SQTIHQWPATLVQPVGSPLSLECTVEGTSNPNLYWYRQAAGRGLQLLFYSVGIGQISSEVPQNLSASRPQDRQFILSSKKLLLSDSGFYLCAWSVGAGMDTIYFGEGSWLTVV.